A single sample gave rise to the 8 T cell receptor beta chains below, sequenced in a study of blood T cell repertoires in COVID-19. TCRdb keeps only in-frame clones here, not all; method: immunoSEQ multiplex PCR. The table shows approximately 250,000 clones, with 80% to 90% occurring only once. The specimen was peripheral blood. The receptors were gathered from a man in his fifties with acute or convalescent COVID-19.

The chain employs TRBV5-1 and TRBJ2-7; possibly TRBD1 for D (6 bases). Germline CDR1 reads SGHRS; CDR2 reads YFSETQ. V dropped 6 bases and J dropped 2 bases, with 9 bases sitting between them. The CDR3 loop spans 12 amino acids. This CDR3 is CASTGQTYEQYF. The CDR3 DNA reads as TGCGCCAGCACCGGACAGACCTACGAGCAGTACTTC.

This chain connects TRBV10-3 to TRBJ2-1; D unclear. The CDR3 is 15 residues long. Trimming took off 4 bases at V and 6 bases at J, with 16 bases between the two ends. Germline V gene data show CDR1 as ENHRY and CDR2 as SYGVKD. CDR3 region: CAISGAEAVSNEQFF. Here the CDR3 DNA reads TGTGCCATCAGTGGCGCGGAAGCCGTAAGCAATGAGCAGTTCTTC.

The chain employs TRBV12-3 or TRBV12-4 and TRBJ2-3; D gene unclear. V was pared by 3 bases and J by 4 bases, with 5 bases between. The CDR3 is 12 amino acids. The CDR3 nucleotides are TGTGCCAGCAGTTTCTCCCCAGATACGCAGTATTTT. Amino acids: CASSFSPDTQYF.

Here the CDR3 DNA reads TGTGCCAGCAGCCAAACGGGAAGAGAGACCCAGTACTTC. Protein sequence: CASSQTGRETQYF. V is TRBV3-1 (or the pseudogene TRBV3-2) and J is TRBJ2-5, with D possibly TRBD2 on 5 matching bases. The CDR3 is 13 amino acids. V was pared by 2 bases and J by 4 bases, with 8 bases between. Germline-derived CDR1 and CDR2 are LGHDT and YNNKEL (reference sequence).

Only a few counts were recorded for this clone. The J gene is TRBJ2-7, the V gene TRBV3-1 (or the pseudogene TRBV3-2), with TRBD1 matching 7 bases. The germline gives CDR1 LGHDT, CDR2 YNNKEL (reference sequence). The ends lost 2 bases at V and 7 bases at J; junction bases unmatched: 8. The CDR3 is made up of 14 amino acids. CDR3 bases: TGTGCCAGCAGCCAAAACCGGGGACAGTCAGAGCAGTACTTC. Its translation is CASSQNRGQSEQYF.

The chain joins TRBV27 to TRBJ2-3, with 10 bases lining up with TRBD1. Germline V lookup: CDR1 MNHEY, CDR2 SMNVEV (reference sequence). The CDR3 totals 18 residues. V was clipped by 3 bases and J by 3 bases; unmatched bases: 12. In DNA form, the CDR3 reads TGTGCCAGCAGTTTGGGGACAGGGGAGGCTAGTGTTACAGATACGCAGTATTTT. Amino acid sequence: CASSLGTGEASVTDTQYF.

CDR3 protein: CASSLTLVQYNEKLFF. In nucleotides, the CDR3 is TGCGCCAGCAGCCTGACTTTGGTCCAGTATAATGAAAAACTGTTTTTT. The chain has TRBV5-1 and TRBJ1-4; D not resolved. The germline V and J ends were trimmed by 4 bases and 4 bases, with 17 bases remaining between them. Germline assignment: CDR1 SGHRS and CDR2 YFSETQ. The CDR3 covers 16 residues.

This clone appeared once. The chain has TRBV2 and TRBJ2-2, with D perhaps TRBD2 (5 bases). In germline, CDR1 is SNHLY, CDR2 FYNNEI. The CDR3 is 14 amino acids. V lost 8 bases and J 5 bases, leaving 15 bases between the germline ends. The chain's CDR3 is CASRSSFTTGELFF. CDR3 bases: TGTGCCAGCCGATCTAGCTTCACGACCGGGGAGCTGTTTTTT.